This paragraph reports one T cell receptor (beta chain). Its antigen is not identified. V lost 2 bases, J lost 3 bases, and 14 bases lay in between. The CDR3 consists of 15 residues. CDR1 is SGHTA, CDR2 FQGNSA, per germline. Libraries were prepared by immunoSEQ multiplex PCR; TCRdb keeps only in-frame clonotypes and omits some of them. The profile shows approximately 90,000 clones, more than 80% of them singletons. This specimen belongs to a study of OX40 agonist ivuxolimab in advanced cancers. Overall study: Ivuxolimab is an agonistic anti-OX40 (CD134) antibody, and patients were treated with it. Patient treatment consisted of intravenous ivuxolimab administration every 2 weeks at 0.01 to 10 mg/kg.

Study-level points and caveats: Not determined was the antigen specificity of the expanded peripheral T cells.

Source: CD4+ or CD8+ T cells sorted from blood, taken in a trial of the OX40 agonist ivuxolimab. This TCR was sampled from an adult with an advanced solid tumor such as melanoma, head and neck, liver or kidney cancer. The chain combines TRBV7-2 with TRBJ2-7, with D perhaps TRBD1 or TRBD2 (5 bases each). CDR3 sequence: CASSLISGPNYEQYF. In DNA form, the CDR3 reads TGTGCCAGCAGCTTAATCTCGGGACCGAACTACGAGCAGTACTTC.